This T cell receptor (beta chain) was obtained from a study of cytomegalovirus exposure and HLA in healthy donors. Findings of the study overall: Both high specificity and high sensitivity reportedly marked the classifier's diagnosis of cytomegalovirus status. The study put under 200 TCR beta chains on its list as cytomegalovirus-associated. V- and J-gene trimming in TCR beta was tied to a missense DCLRE1C variant by an analysis performed later.

V was pared by 0 bases and J by 1 base, with 9 bases between. The germline gives CDR1 MGHRA, CDR2 YSYEKL. The CDR3 length is 15 residues. Every donor was a healthy person donating bone marrow. To note about this clone: Antigen unknown.

In the PCR, 60 Vbeta and 13 Jbeta primers were used. Only in-frame clones appear in the TCRdb table, and some are missing; sequencing was by immunoSEQ multiplex PCR. This table lists around 190,000 clones. The chain combines TRBV4-1 with TRBJ1-1; possibly TRBD1 for D (6 bases). The origin of this receptor is a woman in her 30s in good health and CMV-seropositive. Sequencing was performed on PBMCs. This CDR3 reads CASSQDPTGNTEAFF. CDR3 sequence (DNA): TGCGCCAGCAGCCAAGATCCGACAGGGAACACTGAAGCTTTCTTT.